These 7 T cell receptor beta chains were sequenced from one sample in a study of cytomegalovirus exposure and HLA in healthy donors. The PCR used 60 Vbeta and 13 Jbeta primers. Sequencing used immunoSEQ multiplex PCR; TCRdb keeps in-frame clones, though not all of them. This sample has 130,000 to 150,000 clones, with 82% found just once. The sequenced sample consisted of PBMCs. The receptors originated from a man in his thirties or forties in good health and CMV-seropositive.

The CDR3 bases are TGTGCCAGCAGTCGGGGGGGGAGTGGGGAGACCCAGTACTTC. Protein: CASSRGGSGETQYF. The V gene is TRBV6-5, the J gene TRBJ2-5; 8 bases line up with TRBD2. The CDR3 runs 14 residues. Germline V CDR1 and CDR2: MNHEY, SVGAGI. V was clipped by 5 bases and J by 5 bases; unmatched bases: 7.

This clone was counted once. The J gene is TRBJ2-7, the V gene TRBV4-1; 7 bases map to TRBD1. From germline, CDR1 is MGHRA and CDR2 YSYEKL. CDR3 length: 15 amino acids. Trimming took 4 bases from V and 2 from J; bases not matched to a gene: 8. The CDR3 reads CASSLDGTAPYEQYF. CDR3 in DNA: TGCGCCAGCAGCCTTGACGGGACAGCCCCCTACGAGCAGTACTTC.

The CDR3, as DNA: TGTGCCAGCAGCCCCTACGGGGGGGGCGAGCAGTACTTC. Translating it yields CASSPYGGGEQYF. The rearrangement links TRBV7-9 to TRBJ2-7; TRBD2 aligns across 8 bases. Germline CDR1 is SEHNR and CDR2 is FQNEAQ (reference sequence). The CDR3 is 13 residues long. Trimming took 5 bases from V and 6 from J; bases not matched to a gene: 6.

V usage is TRBV5-6 and J usage is TRBJ1-2; a possible D gene is TRBD1 (5 bases). Trimming took off 2 bases at V and 4 bases at J, with 21 bases between the two ends. From germline, CDR1 is SGHDT and CDR2 YYEEEE. This CDR3 has 17 amino acids. The CDR3 loop reads CASSFSSWGYVSYGYTF. In DNA form, the CDR3 reads TGTGCCAGCAGCTTTTCTAGTTGGGGCTACGTCAGCTATGGCTACACCTTC.

The chain couples TRBV7-2 to TRBJ1-5; perhaps TRBD1 as D (6 bases). Germline CDR1 reads SGHTA; CDR2 reads FQGNSA. There are 15 residues in the CDR3. Trimming shortened V by 5 bases and J by 1 base, and 12 bases separated the two germline ends. The CDR3, as DNA: TGTGCCAGCAGCCGCGGGGGGGCGAGCAATCAGCCCCAGCATTTT. It codes for CASSRGGASNQPQHF.

This clone turned up a few times. V usage is TRBV27 and J usage is TRBJ1-5; the D is unclear. This CDR3 has 13 residues. Germline V lookup: CDR1 MNHEY, CDR2 SMNVEV (reference sequence). V dropped 0 bases and J dropped 2 bases, with 2 bases sitting between them. This CDR3 is CASSLSGNQPQHF. CDR3 nucleotide sequence: TGTGCCAGCAGTTTATCCGGCAATCAGCCCCAGCATTTT.

This chain connects TRBV6-1 to TRBJ2-7; D may be TRBD2 (6 bases). The CDR3 extends over 16 amino acids. Deletions cut 0 bases from V and 3 bases from J, with 15 bases between. The germline V gene encodes CDR1 MNHNS and CDR2 SASEGT. In DNA, the CDR3 is TGTGCCAGCAGTGAAGCGGGGGGTGGGGGTAGCTACGAGCAGTACTTC. Amino acid sequence: CASSEAGGGGSYEQYF.